Listed below are T cell receptor beta chains from one sample, sequenced in a study of control samples from healthy donors and cancer patients. Measured with immunoSEQ multiplex PCR; TCRdb has only the in-frame clones, and not every one. Among around 110,000 clones listed, 85% to 90% were seen once. Input material: blood. The receptors were gathered from a woman between 65 and 79 years old in good health. The conserved cysteine and the conserved F or W are not part of the CDR3 here. A clone size is listed for some rows: how often the clone was seen (once, few, many), or a class if it is expanded.

TRBV5-1	TRBJ1-1	once	ASSLVGRNTEAF
TRBV6-1	TRBJ2-5	NA	ASSEGNSQETQY
TRBV29-1	TRBJ2-1	NA	SATSGDHNEQF
TRBV27	TRBJ1-2	NA	ASSFSGQGDYGYT
TRBV30	TRBJ2-3	NA	AWSPLAESPDTQY
TRBV5-6	TRBJ1-1	NA	ASRLGGTEAF
TRBV2	TRBJ2-1	once	ASSGQVSYNEQF
TRBV27	TRBJ1-2	once	ASSRQGALGGYT
TRBV15	TRBJ2-1	NA	ATSRGGVSHNEQF
TRBV10-1	TRBJ2-3	NA	ASSDPASGGDTQY
TRBV19	TRBJ1-3	NA	ASSVAGLYSGNTIY
TRBV2	TRBJ2-7	NA	ASNQGDSYEQY
TRBV4-2	TRBJ2-1	NA	ASSPLGGGELSEQF
TRBV18	TRBJ1-1	NA	ASSAGLDNTEAF
TRBV10-2	TRBJ2-1	NA	ASSGRTFYNEQF
TRBV7-9	TRBJ2-7	once	ASSSRGEQY
TRBV2	TRBJ1-1	NA	ASSVPVGFRNAF
TRBV24-1	TRBJ1-5	NA	ATAFRGSNQPQH
TRBV15	TRBJ2-4	NA	ATSRPRGGQRNIQY
TRBV7-3	TRBJ1-1	NA	ASSSNLNTEAF
TRBV6-2/TRBV6-3	TRBJ1-5	NA	ASSYGSNQPQH
TRBV19	TRBJ2-5	NA	ASSIGTRWETQY
TRBV7-3	TRBJ2-5	NA	ASSPQGGKAETQY
TRBV7-2	TRBJ2-1	NA	ASSPDRTYNEQF
TRBV7-2	TRBJ2-3	NA	ASSTGRGGGDTQY